The 23 T cell receptor beta chains below come from one sample, sequenced in a study of shared clonotypes between healthy human individuals. The protocol was immunoSEQ multiplex PCR, while the TCRdb copy is restricted to in-frame clones and leaves out a portion. In the table there are roughly 720,000 clones, about 90% of which are singletons. Specimen: memory CD8+ T cells from PBMCs. Regarding subset: CD45RO+ cells pooled with CCR7-negative TemRA cells. The receptors come from a man younger than 35 in good health. Some clones in this sample may be carry-over from other donors' samples.

This rearrangement joins TRBV27 to TRBJ2-7, with TRBD2 identical over 10 bases. This CDR3 is 15 amino acids long. J lost 5 bases, V lost 8 bases, and 12 bases had no gene match. Per germline, CDR1 MNHEY and CDR2 SMNVEV (reference sequence). The CDR3 loop is CASHDKREGGNEQYF. DNA for the CDR3: TGTGCCAGCCACGACAAGCGGGAGGGCGGCAACGAGCAGTACTTC.

The V call is TRBV27, the J call TRBJ2-1; 8 bases are a match to TRBD1. CDR1 MNHEY and CDR2 SMNVEV come from the germline V gene (reference sequence). The CDR3 loop spans 15 amino acids. J was trimmed by 7 bases and V by 3 bases; bases with no gene match: 8. The DNA of the CDR3 is TGTGCCAGCAGTTTTCACCAGGGGGCGCATAATGAGCAGTTCTTC. Its protein product is CASSFHQGAHNEQFF.

The V call is TRBV2, the J call TRBJ1-2, with 7 bases identical to TRBD1. The CDR3 extends over 14 amino acids. CDR1 SNHLY and CDR2 FYNNEI come from the germline V gene. V dropped 6 bases and J dropped 6; count of bases not matched to a gene: 10. Here the CDR3 reads CASSDRQGSNGYTF. The CDR3, as DNA: TGTGCCAGCAGCGACCGACAGGGCTCGAATGGCTACACCTTC.

This chain joins TRBV7-9 and TRBJ1-2; maybe TRBD1 (5 bases). The CDR3 length is 12 residues. Trimming stripped 4 bases from V and 12 bases from J, with 15 bases between. CDR1 and CDR2 (germline): SEHNR, FQNEAQ (reference sequence). The CDR3 reads CASSWDGTWNTF. The DNA for the CDR3 is TGTGCCAGCAGCTGGGACGGAACCTGGAACACCTTC.

This clone was seen a few times. The chain combines TRBV4-1 with TRBJ1-1; D might be TRBD1 (6 bases). The length of the CDR3 is 14 residues. Trimming removed 3 bases from V and 5 bases from J, with 13 bases in between. Per germline, CDR1 MGHRA and CDR2 YSYEKL. CDR3 sequence reads: CASSQIRGATEAFF. CDR3 in DNA: TGCGCCAGCAGCCAGATACGGGGGGCGACTGAAGCTTTCTTT.

The chain recombines TRBV7-7 with TRBJ2-1, with no clear D. The CDR3 length is 13 residues. V lost 1 base to trimming and J lost 7 bases, with 8 bases between them. Germline CDR1 is SSHAT and CDR2 is FNYEAQ (reference sequence). The CDR3 reads CASSLGIRNEQFF. CDR3 nucleotide sequence: TGTGCCAGCAGCTTAGGAATAAGGAATGAGCAGTTCTTC.

The gene calls are TRBV7-9 and TRBJ2-3; 7 bases are a match to TRBD2. V lost 2 bases and J lost 2; bases outside the gene matches: 4. The germline gives CDR1 SEHNR, CDR2 FQNEAQ (reference sequence). This CDR3 comprises 15 residues. CDR3 region: CASSLQRGPTDTQYF. CDR3 coding DNA: TGTGCCAGCAGCTTACAGCGGGGACCCACAGATACGCAGTATTTT.

This rearrangement joins TRBV7-2 to TRBJ2-2; possibly TRBD1 for D (6 bases). V was cut by 4 bases and J by 5 bases, with 14 bases left in between. The CDR3 consists of 15 residues. Germline loops: CDR1 SGHTA, CDR2 FQGNSA. The CDR3 region has the DNA TGTGCCAGCAGCTACTACAGGGTCAAAACCGGGGAGCTGTTTTTT. Amino acid sequence: CASSYYRVKTGELFF.

The V call is TRBV9, the J call TRBJ2-3, with 15 bases fitting TRBD2. Germline values: CDR1 SGDLS, CDR2 YYNGEE. Unmatched junction bases numbered 2, after V lost 3 bases and J lost 0 bases. This CDR3 contains 17 residues. The CDR3 is CASSAGTSGRSTDTQYF. The CDR3 DNA follows: TGTGCCAGCAGCGCCGGGACTAGCGGGAGGAGCACAGATACGCAGTATTTT.

The chain employs TRBV5-1 and TRBJ2-2; TRBD2 might be the D (6 bases). Germline V gives CDR1 SGHRS, CDR2 YFSETQ. The germline V and J ends were trimmed by 4 bases and 4 bases, with 20 bases remaining between them. The CDR3 consists of 17 residues. CDR3 region: CASSGRRGIRVTGELFF. The CDR3 DNA follows: TGCGCCAGCAGCGGCCGGAGGGGTATTCGAGTCACCGGGGAGCTGTTTTTT. Complete variable domain (other parts from reference TRBV5-1 and TRBJ2-2): KAGVTQTPRYLIKTRGQQVTLSCSPISGHRSVSWYQQTPGQGLQFLFEYFSETQRNKGNFPGRFSGRQFSNSRSEMNVSTLELGDSALYLCASSGRRGIRVTGELFFGEGSRLTVL.

The V and J genes are TRBV5-8 and TRBJ2-1, with D unclear. Germline V gene data show CDR1 as SGHTS and CDR2 as YDEGEE. V lost 2 bases and J 8 bases, leaving 8 bases between the germline ends. This CDR3 comprises 12 residues. CDR3 sequence (DNA): TGTGCCAGCAGCTTTTCGGGCTATGAGCAGTTCTTC. Translation: CASSFSGYEQFF.

This chain joins TRBV21-1 and TRBJ1-2. TRBV21-1 is a known pseudogene. The CDR3 is 15 amino acids. CDR3 sequence: CASRSPGGPNYGYTF. The CDR3 coding sequence is TGTGCCAGCAGATCCCCTGGGGGGCCCAACTATGGCTACACCTTC.

The rearrangement joins TRBV30 to TRBJ2-7; 12 nucleotides align to TRBD2. Germline CDR1 and CDR2: GTSNPN and SVGIG (reference sequence). The CDR3 has 15 amino acids. The trim removed 3 bases at V and 2 bases at J, leaving 5 bases unmatched. The chain's CDR3 is CAWRRLAGDTYEQYF. CDR3 nucleotide sequence: TGTGCCTGGAGGAGACTAGCGGGAGACACCTACGAGCAGTACTTC. The full variable domain, completed using reference TRBV30 and TRBJ2-7, is SQTIHQWPATLVQPVGSPLSLECTVEGTSNPNLYWYRQAAGRGLQLLFYSVGIGQISSEVPQNLSASRPQDRQFILSSKKLLLSDSGFYLCAWRRLAGDTYEQYFGPGTRLTVT.

The V call is TRBV7-9, the J call TRBJ1-5; 8 nucleotides line up with TRBD1. There are 16 residues in the CDR3. Per the germline V gene, CDR1 is SEHNR and CDR2 is FQNEAQ (reference sequence). Trimming took 5 bases from V and 7 from J; bases not matched to a gene: 13. CDR3 sequence reads: CASSTRTGKDEQPQHF. DNA of the CDR3: TGTGCCAGCAGCACCCGGACAGGGAAGGATGAACAGCCCCAGCATTTT.

Worth noting for this clone: This specimen includes other DNA sequences encoding the same CDR3. The chain is built from TRBV27 and TRBJ2-7, with 12 bases fitting TRBD2. The CDR3 has 16 amino acids. The V gene end was trimmed by 1 base and the J gene end by 1 base; junction bases not matched to a gene: 2. Germline lookup yields CDR1 MNHEY and CDR2 SMNVEV (reference sequence). The CDR3 reads CASSLLLAGGSYEQYF. CDR3 DNA sequence: TGTGCCAGCAGTTTATTGCTAGCGGGAGGGTCCTACGAGCAGTACTTC.

This chain links TRBV28 with TRBJ2-7; 8 nucleotides agree with TRBD1. CDR3 length equals 12 residues. CDR1 is MDHEN, CDR2 SYDVKM, per germline. V lost 9 bases and J lost 4; bases outside the gene matches: 5. CDR3 region: CASLDREYEQYF. As DNA, the CDR3 is TGTGCCAGTTTGGACAGGGAGTACGAGCAGTACTTC.

J is TRBJ1-6 and V is TRBV5-1; D not resolved. The V gene lost 0 bases and the J gene lost 3 bases, with 7 bases spanning the gap. There are 15 residues in the CDR3. Germline V CDR1 and CDR2: SGHRS, YFSETQ. The CDR3 is CASSLEASYNSPLHF. The CDR3 bases are TGCGCCAGCAGCTTGGAGGCCAGCTATAATTCACCCCTCCACTTT.

This clone came up once. The V gene is TRBV27, the J gene TRBJ2-1; a weak D match, TRBD2 (6 bases). Germline V lookup: CDR1 MNHEY, CDR2 SMNVEV (reference sequence). The V end was cut by 4 bases, the J end by 10 bases, with 20 bases between. The CDR3 runs 15 residues. The CDR3 loop is CASSWTGTSAGEQFF. CDR3 bases: TGTGCCAGCAGTTGGACCGGGACTTCGGCTGGAGAGCAGTTCTTC.

This chain connects TRBV12-5 to TRBJ1-1; tentatively, D is TRBD1 (6 bases). CDR1 and CDR2 from the germline V gene are LGHNT and FRNRAP. The CDR3 length is 13 residues. The V end was cut by 7 bases, the J end by 1 base, with 10 bases between. The CDR3 sequence: CASAKDRNTEAFF. DNA for the CDR3: TGTGCTAGTGCCAAGGACAGGAACACTGAAGCTTTCTTT.

The CDR3 is CASSQVLYNEQFF. CDR3 nucleotides: TGTGCCAGCAGCCAAGTTCTCTACAATGAGCAGTTCTTC. The chain links TRBV14 to TRBJ2-1, with no clear D. V lost 1 base and J 3 bases, leaving 4 bases between the germline ends. The CDR3 contains 13 residues. The V gene's germline CDR1 is SGHDN and CDR2 FVKESK.

Concerning this clone itself: A much larger clone lies one base from this, so it may be a read error. The gene calls are TRBV6-6 and TRBJ2-2; 10 nucleotides match TRBD2. The CDR3 totals 15 residues. The germline CDR1 and CDR2 sequences are MNHNY and SVGAGI (reference sequence). DNA of the CDR3: TGTGCCAGCAGTGACTCTAGCGGGAGCACCGGGGAGCTGTTTTTT. Its protein is CASSDSSGSTGELFF.

The CDR3 sequence: CASSEGILAGAWDTQYF. As DNA, the CDR3 is TGTGCCAGCAGTGAAGGGATCCTAGCGGGAGCATGGGATACGCAGTATTTT. V is TRBV2 and J is TRBJ2-3, with 10 bases fitting TRBD2. V was pared by 1 base and J by 6 bases, with 10 bases of the junction left unmatched. This CDR3 spans 17 amino acids. CDR1 and CDR2 (germline): SNHLY, FYNNEI.

The gene calls are TRBV7-9 and TRBJ2-3; D call uncertain. The CDR3 covers 14 residues. The ends were cut back, 2 bases at V and 2 bases at J, with 8 bases in the middle. Germline assignment: CDR1 SEHNR and CDR2 FQNEAQ (reference sequence). CDR3 bases: TGTGCCAGCAGCTTAATAATCGCCACAGATACGCAGTATTTT. Protein product: CASSLIIATDTQYF.